The 12 T cell receptor beta chains below all came from one sample that was sequenced in a study of T cell clusters in autoimmune cytopenias. Each sample's input was around 270 ng genomic DNA, 30,000 to 45,000 genome equivalents. Multiplex touch-down PCR amplified TRB using TRB-A and TRB-B pools in one tube. From its re-call of the multiplex PCR reads, TCRdb lists each CDR3 protein once, without DNA. This table lists some 3,900 distinct CDR3 sequences. The sequenced sample consisted of peripheral blood. The receptors derive from a human donor with an autoimmune cytopenia or autoimmune hepatitis (not recorded which).

This chain links TRBV5-6 with TRBJ1-2; TCRdb's assignment of TRBD1 cannot be checked, as there is no DNA. This CDR3 is built from 14 residues. The germline V gene encodes CDR1 SGHDT and CDR2 YYEEEE. The CDR3 region is CASSLVGESYGYTF.

Judged by frequency, this clonotype is medium-sized (0.01 to 0.1%). This chain links TRBV5-4 with TRBJ2-2. Per germline, CDR1 SGHNT and CDR2 YYREEE (reference sequence). This CDR3 comprises 13 residues. CDR3 sequence reads: CASSFVNTGELFF.

V usage is TRBV24-1 and J usage is TRBJ2-2; TCRdb's assignment of TRBD2 cannot be checked, as there is no DNA. This CDR3 is 18 amino acids long. Germline V gene data show CDR1 as KGHDR and CDR2 as SFDVKD. CDR3 sequence: CATSDFVGLAGAIGELFF.

This clonotype is called medium-sized based on its frequency. J is TRBJ2-7 and V is TRBV6-6; TCRdb reports TRBD1, a call that lacks DNA to check it against. Germline V CDR1 and CDR2: MNHNY, SVGAGI (reference sequence). CDR3 length: 11 amino acids. The CDR3 loop is CASGHRDEQYF.

The chain joins TRBV12-3 or TRBV12-4 to TRBJ1-5; TCRdb names TRBD1, which stays unverified in the absence of DNA. The length of the CDR3 is 14 residues. The CDR3 here is CASSWGDSNQPQHF.

Considering frequency, this clonotype is medium-sized. The chain is built from TRBV12-3 or TRBV12-4 and TRBJ2-1; TCRdb returns TRBD2, unconfirmable since there is no DNA. The CDR3 covers 12 residues. This chain's CDR3 is CASSRLAYEQFF.

Considering frequency, this clonotype is medium-sized. J is TRBJ1-1 and V is TRBV29-1; the D call from TCRdb, TRBD1, cannot be confirmed without DNA. CDR1 is SQVTM and CDR2 is ANQGSEA in the germline V gene. The CDR3 spans 16 residues. Here the CDR3 reads CSVAKAGPTVNTEAFF.

In terms of frequency, this clonotype is medium-sized. The rearrangement uses TRBV27 and TRBJ2-7; no DNA is available, so the TRBD2 call from TCRdb remains unchecked. CDR3 length: 17 amino acids. Germline V lookup: CDR1 MNHEY, CDR2 SMNVEV (reference sequence). CDR3 sequence: CASSPLRGVAGLPEQYF.

This clonotype is deemed medium-sized (0.01 to 0.1%) by its frequency. V and J are TRBV19 and TRBJ1-1. Germline V gives CDR1 LNHDA, CDR2 SQIVND (reference sequence). This CDR3 contains 13 residues. The CDR3 region is CASSINLDREAFF.

This clonotype is deemed medium-sized by its frequency. The gene calls are TRBV7-6 and TRBJ2-2; lacking DNA, the TRBD2 call made by TCRdb goes unchecked. Per the germline V gene, CDR1 is SGHVS and CDR2 is FNYEAQ. This CDR3 contains 14 residues. The CDR3 protein is CASSLGLAAGELFF.

This clonotype is deemed medium-sized by its frequency. This chain connects TRBV5-4 to TRBJ2-1. The CDR3 runs to 11 residues. In germline, CDR1 is SGHNT, CDR2 YYREEE (reference sequence). The CDR3 reads CASSLTGEQFF.

The gene calls are TRBV27 and TRBJ2-5; TCRdb's D gene call, TRBD1, goes unchecked for lack of DNA. Germline loops: CDR1 MNHEY, CDR2 SMNVEV (reference sequence). The CDR3 is 15 residues long. The CDR3 sequence: CASSLYRGGVETQYF.